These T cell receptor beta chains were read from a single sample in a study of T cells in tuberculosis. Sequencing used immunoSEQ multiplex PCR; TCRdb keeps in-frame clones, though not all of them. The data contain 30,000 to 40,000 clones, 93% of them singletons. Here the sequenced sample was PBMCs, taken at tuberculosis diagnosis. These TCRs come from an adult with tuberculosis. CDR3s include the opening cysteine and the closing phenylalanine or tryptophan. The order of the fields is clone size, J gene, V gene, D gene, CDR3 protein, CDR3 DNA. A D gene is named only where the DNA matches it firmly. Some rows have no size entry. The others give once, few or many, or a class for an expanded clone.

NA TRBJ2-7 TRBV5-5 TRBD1 CASSLGWDSKYEQYF TGTGCCAGCAGCTTGGGGTGGGACAGTAAATACGAGCAGTACTTC
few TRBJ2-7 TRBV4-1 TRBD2 CASSQLSGRVYEQYF TGCGCCAGCAGCCAGCTTAGCGGGAGGGTCTACGAGCAGTACTTC
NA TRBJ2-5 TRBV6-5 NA CASRFGGAQETQYF TGTGCCAGCAGGTTTGGCGGGGCCCAAGAGACCCAGTACTTC
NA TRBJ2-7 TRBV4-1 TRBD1 CASSQGQGEYSYEQYF TGCGCCAGCAGCCAAGGACAGGGGGAATATTCCTACGAGCAGTACTTC
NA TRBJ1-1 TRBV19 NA CASTIAQARTEAFF TGTGCCAGTACTATCGCCCAGGCTCGGACTGAAGCTTTCTTT
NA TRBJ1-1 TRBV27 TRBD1 CASSLSGGRAFF TGTGCCAGCAGTTTATCAGGGGGCCGAGCTTTCTTT
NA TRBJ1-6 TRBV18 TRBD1 CASSDGTGDRSPLHF TGTGCCAGCTCAGACGGGACAGGGGATAGGTCACCCCTCCACTTT
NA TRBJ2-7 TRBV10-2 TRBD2 CASSGTGTSEYEQYF TGCGCCAGCAGTGGGACCGGGACTAGCGAATACGAGCAGTACTTC
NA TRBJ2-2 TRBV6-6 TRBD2 CASQRLAGAGELFF TGTGCCAGCCAAAGACTAGCGGGAGCCGGGGAGCTGTTTTTT
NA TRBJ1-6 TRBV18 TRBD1 CASSPRTGGNNSPLHF TGTGCCAGCTCACCTCGGACAGGGGGCAATAATTCACCCCTCCACTTT
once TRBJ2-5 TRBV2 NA CASSGLVRGETQYF TGTGCCAGCAGTGGTCTGGTCAGGGGAGAGACCCAGTACTTC
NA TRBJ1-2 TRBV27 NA CASSPRGGARFFGYTF TGTGCCAGCAGTCCACGAGGGGGGGCGAGGTTTTTTGGCTACACCTTC
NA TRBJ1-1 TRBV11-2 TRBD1 CASSLVTGGDMNTEAFF TGTGCCAGCAGCTTAGTGACAGGGGGCGACATGAACACTGAAGCTTTCTTT
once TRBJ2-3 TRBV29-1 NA CSARGDTQYF TGCAGCGCCCGGGGGGATACGCAGTATTTT
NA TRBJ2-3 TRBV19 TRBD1 CASSDRVTDTQYF TGTGCCAGTAGTGACAGGGTCACAGATACGCAGTATTTT
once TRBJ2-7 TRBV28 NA CASTLGTYEQYF TGTGCCAGCACCCTGGGCACCTACGAGCAGTACTTC
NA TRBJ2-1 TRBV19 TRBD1 CASTGGQGNEQFF TGTGCCAGTACAGGGGGACAGGGGAATGAGCAGTTCTTC
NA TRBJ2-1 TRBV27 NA CASSFLAASYNEQFF TGTGCCAGCAGTTTTTTAGCGGCTTCCTACAATGAGCAGTTCTTC
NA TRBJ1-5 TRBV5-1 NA CASPRDRPNSNQPQHF TGCGCCAGCCCCCGTGACAGGCCGAATAGCAATCAGCCCCAGCATTTT
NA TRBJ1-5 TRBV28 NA CASTPTLSNQPQHF TGTGCCAGCACCCCGACACTTAGCAATCAGCCCCAGCATTTT
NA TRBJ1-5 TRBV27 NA CASSQQTSLDIRNQPQHF TGTGCCAGCAGTCAACAAACGTCCCTGGACATCCGCAATCAGCCCCAGCATTTT
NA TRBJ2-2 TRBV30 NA CAWSVTQGPWAGELFF TGTGCCTGGAGTGTAACGCAGGGGCCATGGGCCGGGGAGCTGTTTTTT
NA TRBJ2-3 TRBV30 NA CAWSVLGLKTDTQYF TGTGCCTGGAGTGTACTGGGCCTCAAAACAGATACGCAGTATTTT
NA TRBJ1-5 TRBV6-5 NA CASSKDSPNQPQHF TGTGCCAGCAGCAAAGACAGCCCCAATCAGCCCCAGCATTTT
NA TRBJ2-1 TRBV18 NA CASSPAGKDEQFF TGTGCCAGCTCACCGGCCGGGAAAGATGAGCAGTTCTTC
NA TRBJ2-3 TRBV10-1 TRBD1 CASSPGTASTDTQYF TGCGCCAGCAGCCCCGGGACAGCTAGCACAGATACGCAGTATTTT
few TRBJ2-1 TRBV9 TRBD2 CASSTGLAGGPSYNEQFF TGTGCCAGCAGCACGGGACTAGCGGGAGGGCCTTCCTACAATGAGCAGTTCTTC
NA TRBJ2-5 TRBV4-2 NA CASSQDRLVLETQYF TGTGCCAGCAGCCAAGACCGACTAGTTCTAGAGACCCAGTACTTC
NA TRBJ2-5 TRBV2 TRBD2 CASSEAGGRETQYF TGTGCCAGCAGTGAAGCGGGAGGGAGGGAGACCCAGTACTTC
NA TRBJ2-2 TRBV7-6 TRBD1 CASSSGQWGSGTGELFF TGTGCCAGCAGCTCGGGACAGTGGGGATCTGGCACCGGGGAGCTGTTTTTT
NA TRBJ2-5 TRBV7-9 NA CASSPPGSIVGETQYF TGTGCCAGCAGCCCTCCAGGGTCCATAGTTGGGGAGACCCAGTACTTC
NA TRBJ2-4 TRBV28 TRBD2 CASTSALGAGGGVAKNIQYF TGTGCCAGCACCTCTGCATTAGGAGCGGGAGGTGGAGTAGCCAAAAACATTCAGTACTTC